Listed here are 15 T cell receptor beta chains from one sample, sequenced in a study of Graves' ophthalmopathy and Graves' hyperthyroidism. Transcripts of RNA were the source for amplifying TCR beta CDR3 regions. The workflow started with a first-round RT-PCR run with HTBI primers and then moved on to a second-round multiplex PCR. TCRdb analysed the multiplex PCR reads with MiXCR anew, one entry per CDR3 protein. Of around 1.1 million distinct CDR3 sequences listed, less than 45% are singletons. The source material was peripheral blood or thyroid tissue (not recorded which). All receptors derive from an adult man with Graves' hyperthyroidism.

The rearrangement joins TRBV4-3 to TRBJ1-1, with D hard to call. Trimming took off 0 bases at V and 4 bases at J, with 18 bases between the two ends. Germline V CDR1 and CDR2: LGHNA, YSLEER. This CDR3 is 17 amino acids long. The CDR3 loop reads CASSQESQGRRVTEAFF. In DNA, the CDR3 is TGCGCCAGCAGCCAAGAATCGCAAGGGAGGCGAGTCACTGAAGCTTTCTTT.

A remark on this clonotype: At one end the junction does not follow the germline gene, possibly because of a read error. In DNA form, the CDR3 reads TGTGCCAGCAGTTACGGGACAGGGGTACCCTACGAGCAGTACTTC. Translated, it gives CASSYGTGVPYEQYF. The chain joins TRBV10-3 to TRBJ2-7, with 10 bases that match TRBD1. The germline CDR1 and CDR2 sequences are ENHRY and SYGVKD. The CDR3 extends over 15 amino acids.

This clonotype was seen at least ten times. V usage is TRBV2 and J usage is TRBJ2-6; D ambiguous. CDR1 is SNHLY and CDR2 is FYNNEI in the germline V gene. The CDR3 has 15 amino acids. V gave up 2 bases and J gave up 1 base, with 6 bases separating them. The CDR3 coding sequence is TGTGCCAGCAGTGAACGGGTTTCTGGGGCCAACGTCCTGACTTTC. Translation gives CASSERVSGANVLTF.

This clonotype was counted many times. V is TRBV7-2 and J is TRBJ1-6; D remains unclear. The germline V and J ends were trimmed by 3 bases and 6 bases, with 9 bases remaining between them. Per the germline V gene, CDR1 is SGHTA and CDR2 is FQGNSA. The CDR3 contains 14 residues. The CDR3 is CASSFAVPNSPLHF. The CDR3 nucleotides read TGTGCCAGCAGCTTCGCGGTTCCTAATTCACCCCTCCACTTT.

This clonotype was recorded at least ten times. The CDR3: CSARSWGGNQPQHF. The CDR3 coding sequence is TGCAGTGCTAGAAGTTGGGGCGGCAATCAGCCCCAGCATTTT. This sequence joins TRBV20-1 and TRBJ1-5, with a possible D match to TRBD1 (5 bases). This CDR3 contains 14 residues. The V gene's germline CDR1 is DFQATT and CDR2 SNEGSKA (reference sequence). Trimming stripped 2 bases from V and 2 bases from J, with 10 bases between.

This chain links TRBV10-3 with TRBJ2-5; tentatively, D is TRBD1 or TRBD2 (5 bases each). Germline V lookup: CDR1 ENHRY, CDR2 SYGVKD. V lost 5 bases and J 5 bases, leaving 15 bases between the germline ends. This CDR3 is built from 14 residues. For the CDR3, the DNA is TGTGCCATCAGTTTAGCGCAGGGCTTGGAGACCCAGTACTTC. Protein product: CAISLAQGLETQYF.

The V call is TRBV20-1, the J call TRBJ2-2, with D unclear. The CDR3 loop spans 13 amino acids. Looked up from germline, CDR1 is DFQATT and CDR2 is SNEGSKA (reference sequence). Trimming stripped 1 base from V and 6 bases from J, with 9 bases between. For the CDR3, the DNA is TGCAGTGCTAGAGGGGTGGTGGCCGGGGAGCTGTTTTTT. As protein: CSARGVVAGELFF.

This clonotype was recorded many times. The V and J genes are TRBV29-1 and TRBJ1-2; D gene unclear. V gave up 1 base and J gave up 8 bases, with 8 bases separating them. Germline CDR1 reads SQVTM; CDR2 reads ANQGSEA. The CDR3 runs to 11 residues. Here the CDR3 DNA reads TGCAGCGTTGAAGGGGCTGGGGGCTACACCTTC. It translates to CSVEGAGGYTF.

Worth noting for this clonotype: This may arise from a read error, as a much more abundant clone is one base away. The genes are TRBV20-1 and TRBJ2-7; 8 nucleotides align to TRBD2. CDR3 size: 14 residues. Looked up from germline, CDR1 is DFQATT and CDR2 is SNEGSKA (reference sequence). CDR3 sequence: CSASGLVSAYERYF. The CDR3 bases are TGCAGTGCTTCGGGACTAGTTTCAGCCTACGAGCGGTACTTC.

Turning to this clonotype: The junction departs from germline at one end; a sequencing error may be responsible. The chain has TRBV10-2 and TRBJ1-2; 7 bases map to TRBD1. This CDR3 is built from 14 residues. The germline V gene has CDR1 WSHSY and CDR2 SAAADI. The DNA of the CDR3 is TGTGCCAGCAGCCCAGGGACAGCGGTTGAGGGCTACACCTTC. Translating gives CASSPGTAVEGYTF.

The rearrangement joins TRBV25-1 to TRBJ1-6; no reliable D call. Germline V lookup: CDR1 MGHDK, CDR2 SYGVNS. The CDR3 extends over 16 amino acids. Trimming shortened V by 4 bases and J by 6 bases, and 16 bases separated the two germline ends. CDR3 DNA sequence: TGTGCCAGCAGTGCTAGAGACCCCCAGAGTAATTCACCCCTCCACTTT. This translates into CASSARDPQSNSPLHF.

Here the CDR3 DNA reads TGTGCCAGCAGTGAATGGGGCAGGGAAGTCACTGAAGCTTTCTTT. Its translation is CASSEWGREVTEAFF. The V gene is TRBV2, the J gene TRBJ1-1, with D possibly matching TRBD1 (5 bases). Trimming shortened V by 2 bases and J by 4 bases, and 14 bases separated the two germline ends. Germline loops: CDR1 SNHLY, CDR2 FYNNEI. The CDR3 totals 15 residues. The full variable domain, rest sourced from reference TRBV2 and TRBJ1-1, is EPEVTQTPSHQVTQMGQEVILRCVPISNHLYFYWYRQILGQKVEFLVSFYNNEISEKSEIFDDQFSVERPDGSNFTLKIRSTKLEDSAMYFCASSEWGREVTEAFFGQGTRLTVV.

The CDR3 sequence is CASSYAGAANQETQYF. The CDR3 DNA sequence: TGTGCCAGCAGCTATGCGGGAGCTGCTAACCAAGAGACCCAGTACTTC. J is TRBJ2-5 and V is TRBV7-9; 7 bases match TRBD2. Germline V gene lookup returns CDR1 SEHNR and CDR2 FQNEAQ (reference sequence). The CDR3 length is 16 residues. The V gene end was trimmed by 4 bases and the J gene end by 0 bases; junction bases not matched to a gene: 8.

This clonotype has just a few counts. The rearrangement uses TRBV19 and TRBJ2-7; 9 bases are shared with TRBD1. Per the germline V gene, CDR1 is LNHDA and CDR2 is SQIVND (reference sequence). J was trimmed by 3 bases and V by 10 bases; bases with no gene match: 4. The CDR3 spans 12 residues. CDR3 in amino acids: CATGTGNYEQYF. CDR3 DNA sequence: TGTGCCACCGGGACAGGGAACTACGAGCAGTACTTC.

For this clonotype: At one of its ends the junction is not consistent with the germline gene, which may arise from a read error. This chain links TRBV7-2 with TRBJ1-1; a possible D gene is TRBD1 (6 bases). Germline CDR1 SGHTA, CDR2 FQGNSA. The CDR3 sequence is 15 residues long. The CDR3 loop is CASSLGDRFGTKAFF. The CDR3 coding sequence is TGTGCCAGCAGCTTGGGAGACAGGTTCGGCACTAAAGCTTTCTTT.